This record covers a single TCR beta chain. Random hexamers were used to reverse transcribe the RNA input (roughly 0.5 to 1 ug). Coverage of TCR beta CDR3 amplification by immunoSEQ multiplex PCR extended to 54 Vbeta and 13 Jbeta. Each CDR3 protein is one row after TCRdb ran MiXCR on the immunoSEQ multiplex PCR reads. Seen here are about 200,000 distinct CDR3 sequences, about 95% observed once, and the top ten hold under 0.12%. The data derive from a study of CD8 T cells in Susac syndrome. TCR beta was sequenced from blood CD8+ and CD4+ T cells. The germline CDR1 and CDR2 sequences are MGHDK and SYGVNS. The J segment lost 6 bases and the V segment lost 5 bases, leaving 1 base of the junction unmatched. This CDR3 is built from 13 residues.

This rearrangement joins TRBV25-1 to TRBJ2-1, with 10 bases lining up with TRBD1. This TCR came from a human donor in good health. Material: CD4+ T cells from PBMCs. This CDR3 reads CASSRQGANEQFF. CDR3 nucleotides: TGTGCCAGCAGTAGACAGGGGGCCAATGAGCAGTTCTTC.